The sample holds many counts of the clone carrying this T cell receptor (beta chain). This CDR3 region has 17 residues. In germline, CDR1 is SEHNR, CDR2 FQNEAQ (reference sequence). With V trimmed by 3 bases and J by 6 bases, 14 bases remained unmatched. The sample belongs to a study of blood T cell repertoires in COVID-19. Across the whole study: PBMCs, B-cell-depleted T cells, or T cells were the source of the cDNA or gDNA that made up the material.

The assay was immunoSEQ multiplex PCR, and TCRdb's table has in-frame clones only and misses some. Counted here are 180,000 or so clones, approximately 83% occurring once; the ten biggest clones make up 10% to 11%. Sequencing was done on a sample of peripheral blood. This clonotype was sampled from a human donor with active or convalescent COVID-19. The donor label of this sample is uncertain. This chain connects TRBV7-9 to TRBJ2-1; 7 positions agree with TRBD2. This CDR3 is CASSLGSASGASNEQFF. For the CDR3, the DNA is TGTGCCAGCAGCTTGGGGTCGGCTAGCGGAGCCAGCAATGAGCAGTTCTTC.